This entry features one TCR beta chain sequence. As yet, its antigen is unknown. This sample is part of a study of OX40 agonist ivuxolimab in advanced cancers. At the level of the study: Six ivuxolimab dose levels, 0.01 to 10 mg/kg, were given intravenously every 2 weeks.

Overall study findings and caveats: Certain nonresponders likewise exhibited a low normalized T-cell clonal expansion. CD4+ and CD8+ blood T cells expanded clonally by week 6 at 0.1 to 3.0 mg/kg.

Patients were excluded for autoimmune disease history or systemic immunosuppression. Assay used: immunoSEQ multiplex PCR; TCRdb lists only in-frame clones, some missing. Of about 74,000 clones listed, approximately 88% are singletons. Trimming left V 0 bases short and J 2 bases short, with 15 bases between. CDR1 SGHTA and CDR2 FQGNSA come from the germline V gene. This CDR3 contains 17 residues. This chain uses TRBV7-2 with TRBJ2-3, with D tentatively TRBD2 (6 bases). Sequenced here: CD4+ or CD8+ T cells sorted from blood, sampled in a trial of the OX40 agonist ivuxolimab. The sequence was collected from an adult with an advanced solid tumor such as melanoma, head and neck, liver or kidney cancer. CDR3 nucleotide sequence: TGTGCCAGCAGCTTAGCCAATAGGGCGGGGACCACAGATACGCAGTATTTT. It specifies CASSLANRAGTTDTQYF.